One sample yielded the 25 T cell receptor beta chains listed below, sequenced in a study of T cells in Graves' hyperthyroidism and ophthalmopathy. Amplification targeted TCR beta CDR3 regions from RNA transcripts. First-round RT-PCR targeting the TCR CDR3 was performed with the HTBI primer set. TCRdb recomputed calls from the multiplex PCR reads with MiXCR, one row per CDR3 protein. Among around 560,000 distinct CDR3 sequences listed, 16% were seen once. The sample was blood. The receptor source for this set is a woman younger than 30 with Graves' hyperthyroidism.

This clonotype was recorded a few times. The genes are TRBV6-1 and TRBJ1-2; possibly TRBD1 for D (6 bases). Germline V CDR1 and CDR2: MNHNS, SASEGT. The CDR3 runs 12 residues. Deletions cut 6 bases from V and 8 bases from J, with 13 bases between. CDR3 protein: CASRKTGQGYTF. The CDR3 bases are TGTGCCAGCAGGAAAACAGGGCAAGGCTACACCTTC.

This clonotype was detected ten times or more. The chain is built from TRBV20-1 and TRBJ2-7; D gene ambiguous. Germline assignment: CDR1 DFQATT and CDR2 SNEGSKA (reference sequence). CDR3 length: 11 amino acids. The V and J ends lost 3 bases and 9 bases respectively, with 12 bases between them. CDR3 residues: CSARYLQRQYF. Here the CDR3 DNA reads TGCAGTGCTAGGTATTTACAGAGGCAGTACTTC.

The chain joins TRBV20-1 to TRBJ2-5, with 12 bases fitting TRBD1. CDR1 is DFQATT, CDR2 SNEGSKA, per germline (reference sequence). The CDR3 totals 17 residues. V gave up 0 bases and J gave up 5 bases; unmatched junction bases: 10. The CDR3 loop reads CSARDGGGTGGIETQYF. The CDR3 nucleotides read TGCAGTGCTAGAGATGGCGGCGGGACAGGGGGCATCGAGACCCAGTACTTC.

This clonotype was seen at least ten times. The gene calls are TRBV3-1 and TRBJ1-1, with D perhaps matching TRBD1 (5 bases). The germline V gene has CDR1 LGHDT and CDR2 YNNKEL (reference sequence). Trimming removed 3 bases from V and 5 bases from J, with 13 bases in between. The CDR3 runs 14 residues. The CDR3 sequence: CASSQAAEGTEAFF. The CDR3 DNA reads TGTGCCAGCAGCCAGGCCGCCGAGGGGACTGAAGCTTTCTTT. Full variable domain (outside the CDR3, taken from reference TRBV3-1 and TRBJ1-1): DTAVSQTPKYLVTQMGNDKSIKCEQNLGHDTMYWYKQDSKKFLKIMFSYNNKELIINETVPNRFSPKSPDKAHLNLHINSLELGDSAVYFCASSQAAEGTEAFFGQGTRLTVV.

CDR3 sequence reads: CASSFYSNAYEQYF. For the CDR3, the DNA is TGTGCCAGCAGTTTCTATAGTAATGCCTACGAGCAGTACTTC. The chain joins TRBV27 to TRBJ2-7, with D hard to call. CDR3 length: 14 amino acids. Trimming took 3 bases from V and 2 from J, leaving 11 bases between them. Germline assignment: CDR1 MNHEY and CDR2 SMNVEV (reference sequence).

This clonotype was detected a few times. The chain couples TRBV28 to TRBJ2-5; unclear D gene. Germline CDR1 and CDR2: MDHEN and SYDVKM. The V end was cut by 7 bases, the J end by 3 bases, with 3 bases between. CDR3 length: 10 residues. The CDR3: CASTKETQYF. As DNA, the CDR3 is TGTGCCAGCACCAAAGAGACCCAGTACTTC.

This clonotype was counted only a few times. The V call is TRBV28, the J call TRBJ2-7; D unresolved. There are 11 residues in the CDR3. The V end was cut by 2 bases, the J end by 5 bases, with 4 bases between. Germline V gene lookup returns CDR1 MDHEN and CDR2 SYDVKM. The CDR3 protein is CASSLPNEQYF. Written as DNA, the CDR3 is TGTGCCAGCAGTTTACCCAACGAGCAGTACTTC.

The chain combines TRBV27 with TRBJ2-2, with 7 bases aligning to TRBD2. This CDR3 has 15 residues. Trimming at V came to 3 bases and at J to 0 bases, leaving 1 base not matched to a gene. Looked up from germline, CDR1 is MNHEY and CDR2 is SMNVEV (reference sequence). The CDR3 DNA reads TGTGCCAGCAGTTTCGGGGGGTCGAACACCGGGGAGCTGTTTTTT. Translating gives CASSFGGSNTGELFF.

At least ten counts were recorded for this clonotype. The chain joins TRBV5-1 to TRBJ2-3; 7 bases agree with TRBD1. The CDR3 runs to 16 residues. V dropped 4 bases and J dropped 2; count of bases not matched to a gene: 10. Germline CDR1 is SGHRS and CDR2 is YFSETQ. CDR3 in DNA: TGCGCCAGCAGCGCAACCGGGACAGCTTACACAGATACGCAGTATTTT. This gives the protein CASSATGTAYTDTQYF.

This clonotype was detected a few times. This chain joins TRBV2 and TRBJ2-5; perhaps TRBD1 as D (6 bases). Trimming removed 3 bases from V and 1 base from J, with 15 bases in between. Germline CDR1 is SNHLY and CDR2 is FYNNEI. CDR3 length equals 16 residues. CDR3 region: CASSESWGPVQETQYF. The DNA of the CDR3 is TGTGCCAGCAGTGAGTCGTGGGGGCCCGTCCAAGAGACCCAGTACTTC. The full variable domain, completed using reference TRBV2 and TRBJ2-5, is EPEVTQTPSHQVTQMGQEVILRCVPISNHLYFYWYRQILGQKVEFLVSFYNNEISEKSEIFDDQFSVERPDGSNFTLKIRSTKLEDSAMYFCASSESWGPVQETQYFGPGTRLLVL.

Ten or more counts support this clonotype. V gene TRBV7-2 combines with J gene TRBJ2-1, with TRBD2 matching over 9 bases. The CDR3 runs 18 residues. Per the germline V gene, CDR1 is SGHTA and CDR2 is FQGNSA. V lost 1 base to trimming and J lost 7 bases; unmatched junction nucleotides: 14. In DNA, the CDR3 is TGTGCCAGCAGCTTAGGGGAGTCGGGTAGCGGGAGTGCAAATGAGCAGTTCTTC. Amino acid sequence: CASSLGESGSGSANEQFF.

This clonotype was recorded many times. The chain uses TRBV12-3 or TRBV12-4 and TRBJ1-1; 9 bases map to TRBD1. The CDR3 totals 15 residues. With V trimmed by 3 bases and J by 1 base, 3 bases remained unmatched. CDR3 in DNA: TGTGCCAGCAGTTTCGCGGACAGGGGGAACACTGAAGCTTTCTTT. Protein: CASSFADRGNTEAFF.

This clonotype was seen more than once but under ten times. The J gene is TRBJ1-4, the V gene TRBV24-1, with D unclear. This CDR3 is 15 amino acids long. V was trimmed by 4 bases and J by 7 bases, leaving 15 bases between them. Germline CDR1 and CDR2: KGHDR and SFDVKD. The CDR3, as DNA: TGTGCCACCAGTGACCCCGGGCCTACGGGTGAAAAACTGTTTTTT. It translates to CATSDPGPTGEKLFF.

The sample holds many counts of this clonotype. The genes are TRBV5-8 and TRBJ2-7; D unresolved. There are 13 residues in the CDR3. Deletions cut 5 bases from V and 4 bases from J, with 13 bases between. The V gene's germline CDR1 is SGHTS and CDR2 YDEGEE. The CDR3 sequence is CASRPYGVYEQYF. Written as DNA, the CDR3 is TGTGCCAGCAGGCCATACGGCGTGTACGAGCAGTACTTC. Full variable domain (outside the CDR3, taken from reference TRBV5-8 and TRBJ2-7): EAGVTQSPTHLIKTRGQQATLRCSPISGHTSVYWYQQALGLGLQFLLWYDEGEERNRGNFPPRFSGRQFPNYSSELNVNALELEDSALYLCASRPYGVYEQYFGPGTRLTVT.

With regard to this clonotype: At one of its ends the junction is not consistent with the germline gene, which may arise from a read error. This sequence joins TRBV7-9 and TRBJ1-2; 7 positions agree with TRBD1. The CDR3 has 16 residues. The V gene's germline CDR1 is SEHNR and CDR2 FQNEAQ (reference sequence). CDR3 nucleotide sequence: TGCGCCAGCAGCCTGAGGGGGGGGACAGTAAGCTATGGCTACACCTTC. This translates into CASSLRGGTVSYGYTF. Full variable domain (outside the CDR3, taken from reference TRBV7-9 and TRBJ1-2): DTGVSQNPRHKITKRGQNVTFRCDPISEHNRLYWYRQTLGQGPEFLTYFQNEAQLEKSRLLSDRFSAERPKGSFSTLEIQRTEQGDSAMYLCASSLRGGTVSYGYTFGSGTRLTVV.

This chain joins TRBV29-1 and TRBJ1-1; 7 bases line up with TRBD1. The CDR3 has 15 residues. Germline V gene sequence: CDR1 SQVTM, CDR2 ANQGSEA. After removal of 5 bases from V and 0 bases from J, the junction contained 9 bases not matched to a gene. The CDR3 sequence: CSVLQGPTMNTEAFF. The CDR3 DNA is TGCAGCGTTTTACAGGGGCCCACCATGAACACTGAAGCTTTCTTT.

CDR3 coding DNA: TGTGCCAGCAGCTTAGAGGCTAGTAGTTACGAGCAGTACTTC. Residues: CASSLEASSYEQYF. The chain joins TRBV7-9 to TRBJ2-7; D uncertain. Germline CDR1 reads SEHNR; CDR2 reads FQNEAQ (reference sequence). This CDR3 is 14 amino acids long. V lost 1 base, J lost 4 bases, and 11 bases lay in between.

This rearrangement joins TRBV12-3 or TRBV12-4 to TRBJ2-1; 11 bases fit TRBD2. With 5 bases clipped from V and 3 bases from J, the junction kept 6 bases outside the gene matches. This CDR3 region has 16 residues. As DNA, the CDR3 is TGTGCCAGCAGTCCACCGACTAGCGGGAACTACAATGAGCAGTTCTTC. It encodes CASSPPTSGNYNEQFF.

This clonotype was seen many times. CDR3 bases: TGTGCCAGCAGTAGGAGGGGCTATAGCAATCAGCCCCAGCATTTT. This sequence encodes CASSRRGYSNQPQHF. The rearrangement uses TRBV27 and TRBJ1-5; D might be TRBD1 (5 bases). Germline CDR1 and CDR2: MNHEY and SMNVEV (reference sequence). The CDR3 spans 15 residues. V lost 5 bases and J lost 0, with 11 bases in between.

The chain uses TRBV24-1 and TRBJ1-2, with a weak D call TRBD1 (5 bases). V was cut by 5 bases and J by 6 bases, with 12 bases left in between. The CDR3 length is 13 residues. Germline CDR1 and CDR2: KGHDR and SFDVKD. CDR3 DNA: TGTGCCACCAGTGTAGCAGGGTCCAATGGCTACACCTTC. Protein: CATSVAGSNGYTF.

The sample holds one count of this clonotype. This chain joins TRBV2 and TRBJ1-3, with D perhaps TRBD1 (5 bases). Trimming pared 2 bases from V and 6 bases from J, leaving 20 bases between. CDR1 is SNHLY, CDR2 FYNNEI, per germline. The CDR3 runs 17 residues. The CDR3 region is CASSEPRRGGVENTIYF. The CDR3 DNA is TGTGCCAGCAGTGAACCCCGCCGTGGGGGAGTCGAAAACACCATATATTTT.

In regard to this clonotype: A read error may account for a junction end that differs from germline. This chain connects TRBV6-2 or TRBV6-3 to TRBJ1-2; no definite D call. The germline V gene encodes CDR1 MNHEY and CDR2 SVGEGT. The CDR3 runs to 15 residues. The CDR3 bases are TGTGCCAGCAGTGACTCCAGACGGGGTAACTATGGCTACACCTTC. This gives the protein CASSDSRRGNYGYTF.

This clonotype was recorded a few times. This rearrangement joins TRBV6-1 to TRBJ1-6; D may be TRBD1 (5 bases). V was pared by 6 bases and J by 10 bases, with 22 bases between. Germline loops: CDR1 MNHNS, CDR2 SASEGT. There are 16 residues in the CDR3. The CDR3 reads CASRERTQALESPLHF. The CDR3 nucleotides read TGTGCCAGCAGGGAGAGGACACAGGCACTGGAATCACCCCTCCACTTT.

The J gene is TRBJ1-6, the V gene TRBV30; no reliable D call. The V and J ends lost 4 bases and 14 bases respectively, with 18 bases between them. CDR1 GTSNPN and CDR2 SVGIG come from the germline V gene (reference sequence). The CDR3 loop spans 13 amino acids. The CDR3 DNA follows: TGTGCCTGGAACTTAAATTCCGGGGTAGCCCTCCACTTT. Amino acid sequence: CAWNLNSGVALHF. Together with reference TRBV30 and TRBJ1-6, the CDR3 gives the full variable domain: SQTIHQWPATLVQPVGSPLSLECTVEGTSNPNLYWYRQAAGRGLQLLFYSVGIGQISSEVPQNLSASRPQDRQFILSSKKLLLSDSGFYLCAWNLNSGVALHFGNGTRLTVT.

The V and J genes are TRBV27 and TRBJ1-6, with 7 bases fitting TRBD1. In germline, CDR1 is MNHEY, CDR2 SMNVEV (reference sequence). The CDR3 is made up of 17 amino acids. The V and J ends lost 6 bases and 10 bases, in that order; junction bases with no gene match: 18. DNA of the CDR3: TGTGCCAGCAGCCCAATACCCAGGGGGACGCTGAGGTCACCCCTCCACTTT. Protein: CASSPIPRGTLRSPLHF.